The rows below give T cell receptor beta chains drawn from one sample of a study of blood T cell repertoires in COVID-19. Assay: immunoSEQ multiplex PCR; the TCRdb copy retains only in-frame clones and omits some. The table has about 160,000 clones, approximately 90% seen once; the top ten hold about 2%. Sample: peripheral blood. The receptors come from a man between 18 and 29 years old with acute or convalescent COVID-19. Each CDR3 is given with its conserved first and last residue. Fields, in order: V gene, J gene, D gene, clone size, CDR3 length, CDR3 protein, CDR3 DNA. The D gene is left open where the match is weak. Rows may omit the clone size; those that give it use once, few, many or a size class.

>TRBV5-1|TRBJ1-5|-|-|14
CASSLEMGGQPQHF
TGCGCCAGCAGCTTGGAGATGGGAGGTCAGCCCCAGCATTTT
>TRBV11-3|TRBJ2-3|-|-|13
CASSLSPGDTQYF
TGTGCCAGCAGCCTATCCCCAGGGGATACGCAGTATTTT
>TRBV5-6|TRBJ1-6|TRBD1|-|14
CASSSRGRGSPLHF
TGTGCCAGCAGCTCTAGGGGGCGCGGATCACCCCTCCACTTT
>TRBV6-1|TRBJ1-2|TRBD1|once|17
CASSEMRQGLANYGYTF
TGTGCCAGCAGTGAAATGAGACAGGGTCTAGCTAACTATGGCTACACCTTC
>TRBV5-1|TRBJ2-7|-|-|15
CASSLEGIRPYEQYF
TGCGCCAGCAGCTTGGAGGGGATAAGGCCCTACGAGCAGTACTTC
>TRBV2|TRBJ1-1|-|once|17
CASSVKPTGDLQTEAFF
TGTGCCAGCAGTGTGAAGCCGACTGGAGACCTCCAGACTGAAGCTTTCTTT
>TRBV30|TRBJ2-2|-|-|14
CAWSGGPSAGELFF
TGTGCCTGGAGTGGGGGTCCTAGCGCGGGGGAGCTGTTTTTT
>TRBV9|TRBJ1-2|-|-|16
CASSVELNTRTGGYTF
TGTGCCAGCAGCGTAGAACTTAACACCCGAACAGGGGGCTACACCTTC
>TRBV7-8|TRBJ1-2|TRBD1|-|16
CASSSTLTGVNYGYTF
TGTGCCAGCAGCTCTACTTTGACAGGGGTCAACTATGGCTACACCTTC
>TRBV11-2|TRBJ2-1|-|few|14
CASNLLQGRVEQFF
TGTGCCAGCAATTTACTGCAGGGGAGGGTTGAGCAGTTCTTC
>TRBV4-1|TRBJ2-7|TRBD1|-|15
CASSPQGQGIGEQYF
TGCGCCAGCAGCCCTCAGGGACAGGGAATTGGCGAGCAGTACTTC
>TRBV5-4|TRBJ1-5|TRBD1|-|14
CASSLWGQGQPQHF
TGTGCCAGCAGCTTGTGGGGACAGGGCCAGCCCCAGCATTTT
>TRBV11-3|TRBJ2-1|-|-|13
CASSLRNYNEQFF
TGTGCCAGCAGCTTGAGGAATTACAATGAGCAGTTCTTC
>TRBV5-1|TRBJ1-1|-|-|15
CASSLVGGENTEAFF
TGCGCCAGCAGCTTGGTAGGGGGTGAGAACACTGAAGCTTTCTTT
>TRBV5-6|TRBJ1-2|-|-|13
CASSSDRFNGYTF
TGTGCCAGCAGCTCTGACAGGTTTAATGGCTACACCTTC
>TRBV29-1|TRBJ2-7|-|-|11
CSVFGGYEQYF
TGCAGCGTTTTTGGGGGGTACGAGCAGTACTTC
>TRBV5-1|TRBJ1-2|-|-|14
CASSLVVGNYGYTF
TGCGCCAGCAGCTTGGTGGTCGGGAACTATGGCTACACCTTC
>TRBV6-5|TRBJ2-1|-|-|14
CASGHSIHYNEQFF
TGTGCCAGCGGACATTCGATCCATTACAATGAGCAGTTCTTC
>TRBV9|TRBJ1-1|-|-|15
CASSALGAVNTEAFF
TGTGCCAGCAGCGCCTTGGGGGCAGTGAACACTGAAGCTTTCTTT
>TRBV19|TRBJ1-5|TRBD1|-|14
CASSIWTGDQPQHF
TGTGCCAGTAGTATATGGACAGGGGATCAGCCCCAGCATTTT
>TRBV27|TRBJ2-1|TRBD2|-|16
CASSRLAGSSYNEQFF
TGTGCCAGCAGTCGACTAGCGGGCTCCTCCTACAATGAGCAGTTCTTC
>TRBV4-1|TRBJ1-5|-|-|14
CASSQAQGYQPQHF
TGCGCCAGCAGCCAAGCCCAGGGGTACCAGCCCCAGCATTTT
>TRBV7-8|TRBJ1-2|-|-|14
CASRLERTGGGYTF
TGTGCCAGCCGATTAGAAAGGACTGGCGGTGGCTACACCTTC
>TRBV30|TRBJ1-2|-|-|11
CAWSQGATPVF
TGTGCCTGGAGCCAAGGGGCCACCCCTGTCTTC